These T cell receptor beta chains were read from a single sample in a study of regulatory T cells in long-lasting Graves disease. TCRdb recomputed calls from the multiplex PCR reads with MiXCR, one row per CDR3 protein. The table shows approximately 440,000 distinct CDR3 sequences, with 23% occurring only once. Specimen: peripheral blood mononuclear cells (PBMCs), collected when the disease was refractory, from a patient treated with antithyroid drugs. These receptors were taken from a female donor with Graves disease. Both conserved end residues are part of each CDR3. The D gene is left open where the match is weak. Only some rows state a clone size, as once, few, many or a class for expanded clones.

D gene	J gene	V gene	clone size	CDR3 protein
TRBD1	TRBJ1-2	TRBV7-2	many	CASSLDRRNYGYTF
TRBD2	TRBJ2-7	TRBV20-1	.	CSARGGTSGGYEQYF
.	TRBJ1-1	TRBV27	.	CASKDNSREGVTEAFF
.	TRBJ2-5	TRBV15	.	CATSFRETQYF
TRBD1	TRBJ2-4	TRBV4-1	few	CASSQSGQGIAIAKNIQYF
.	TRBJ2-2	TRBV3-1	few	CASSAQAGLPTGELFF
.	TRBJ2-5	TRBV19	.	CASNTGQLGETQYF
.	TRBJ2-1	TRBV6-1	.	CASRPGYNEQFF
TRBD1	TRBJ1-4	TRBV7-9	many	CASSGTGVQNEKLFF
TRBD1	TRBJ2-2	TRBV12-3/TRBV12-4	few	CASSWAGGSGELFF
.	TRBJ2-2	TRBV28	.	CASNDYTGELFF
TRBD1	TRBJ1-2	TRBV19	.	CASMRTGATLYGYTF
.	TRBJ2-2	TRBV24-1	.	CATSVPRELFF
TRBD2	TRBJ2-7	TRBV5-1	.	CASRLAGGTYEQYF
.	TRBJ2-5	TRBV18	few	CASSPQGSWGETQYF
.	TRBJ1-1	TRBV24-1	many	CATRAGETTEAFF
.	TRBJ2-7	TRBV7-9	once	CASSQGGRGYEQYF
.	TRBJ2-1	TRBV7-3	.	CASSLSRGLYNEQFF
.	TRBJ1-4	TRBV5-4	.	CASSLGVLPTNEKLFF
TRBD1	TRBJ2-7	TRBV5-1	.	CASSLAGDRGAYEQYF
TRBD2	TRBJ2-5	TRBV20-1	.	CSARDFASGIQETQYF
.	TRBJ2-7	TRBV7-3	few	CASSLSAVGSEQYF